This T cell receptor beta chain was identified during a study of blood T cell repertoires in COVID-19. V was pared by 5 bases and J by 5 bases, with 12 bases between. CDR3 length: 13 amino acids. Original processing notes: Counts of nucleated cells, estimated from reference gene primer amplification, were obtained. Produced via immunoSEQ multiplex PCR; TCRdb's table is partial and in-frame only. V, J and clone size derive from that table, while D and trimming were established from the DNA sequence. The table shows 300,000 or so clones, with around 86% occurring only once. The chain carries TRBV12-3 or TRBV12-4 and TRBJ2-5, with D perhaps matching TRBD2 (5 bases). The clonotype comes from a woman between 50 and 59 years old with acute or convalescent COVID-19. The sequenced material came from peripheral blood. The CDR3 DNA reads as TGTGCCAGCAGTCAAATAACGGGGGAGACCCAGTACTTC. Translation: CASSQITGETQYF.